The T cell receptor beta chain under discussion was sequenced for a study of cytomegalovirus exposure and HLA in healthy donors. Here immunoSEQ multiplex PCR was the method, and the copy in TCRdb shows in-frame clones only, minus some. The table records approximately 62,000 clones, under 95% of them present only once. This TCR came from a young woman in good health and CMV-seronegative. Sequencing was done on a sample of PBMCs.

CDR3 nucleotides: TGTGCCATCAGTGACCGGGACAGGGGGCTGGAAACCTACAATGAGCAGTTCTTC. This gives the protein CAISDRDRGLETYNEQFF. This chain uses TRBV10-3 with TRBJ2-1; 12 nucleotides align to TRBD1. Germline V gene sequence: CDR1 ENHRY, CDR2 SYGVKD. There are 18 residues in the CDR3. The junction had 8 bases not matched to a gene; V was cut back by 3 bases and J by 2 bases.